This T cell receptor beta chain comes out of a study of T-cell reconstitution after alpha-beta-depleted transplantation in children. This clonotype was seen many times. Its cognate antigen is unknown. With V trimmed by 1 base and J by 9 bases, 7 bases remained unmatched. The CDR3 is made up of 17 amino acids. Unique molecular identifiers were incorporated into the prepared TCRbeta library. TCRdb re-called the PCR reads through MiXCR, storing one row per CDR3 protein. The table has 150,000 to 200,000 distinct CDR3 sequences, approximately 12% seen once. Overall study results and limits: The origin of high day-60 TCRbeta diversity in some patients lay in surviving recipient T cells and thymic progenitors.

The gene calls are TRBV12-3 or TRBV12-4 and TRBJ2-1, with 15 bases identical to TRBD2. Sequencing was performed on PBMCs, taken before TCRalphabeta/CD19-depleted stem cell transplant. The clonotype comes from a boy aged 2-9 years with acute myeloid leukemia, due to receive a stem cell transplant. CDR3 nucleotides: TGTGCCAGCAGTTTAGGAGGACTAGCGGGGGGGCAGGTTGAGCAGTTCTTC. This translates into CASSLGGLAGGQVEQFF.